A selection of T cell receptor beta chains follows, all from one sample in a study of liver allograft versus peripheral blood T cells. Each CDR3 protein gets one entry after TCRdb re-called the reads with MiXCR. The sample comprises 13,000 or so distinct CDR3 sequences, approximately 17% of which are singletons, and about 12% rests with the top ten. These receptors were taken from a human patient who had a liver transplant. Part of the T cell pool may stem from the graft donor. CDR3s leave out the opening cysteine and the closing phenylalanine or tryptophan.

TRBV7-9 | ASSLVAAYNEQF
TRBV27 | ASSSRGSGANVLT
TRBV19 | ASCRDRGSDTQY
TRBV30 | AWSARTGRRTDTQY
TRBV9 | ASRRGVGDNEQF
TRBV2 | ASTRQWTNTGELF
TRBV5-6 | ASSSLWAYNEQF
TRBV9 | ASRAGQGENTEAF
TRBV7-9 | ASSPQQAATGELF
TRBV5-1 | ASSLESITETF
TRBV30 | AWSPGVGARGYT
TRBV5-4 | ASSRGQGAPHGYT
TRBV6-5 | ASSSSAYEQY
TRBV14 | ASSQDRGSQQY
TRBV6-1 | ASSDGQGAYGYT
TRBV6-1 | ASSSGQGASYNSPLH
TRBV6-2/TRBV6-3 | ASSSDRVQPQH
TRBV6-5 | ASRDSRNTEAF
TRBV30 | AWRGGRGANVLT
TRBV5-6 | ASTPRDVVGPSKETQY
TRBV24-1 | ATSVSGGVETQY
TRBV7-2 | ASSRYLLAESTDTQY
TRBV5-6 | ASSFSPGGTGELF
TRBV19 | ASSMAGQTYGYT
TRBV20-1 | SATPPTGGGYNEQF
TRBV20-1 | SVTDSKNNSPLH
TRBV19 | ASSRQGEGTGELF
TRBV19 | ASRTGGLSGNTIY
TRBV7-2 | ASSLGGRNQPQH
TRBV28 | ASSLGGRRFNQPQH
TRBV28 | ASTPGTDEKLF
TRBV5-6 | ASSSRRDNSPLH
TRBV12-3/TRBV12-4 | ASSFSLEETQY
TRBV5-6 | VSSVDRADEAF
TRBV7-3 | ASSLGVTDTQY
TRBV6-5 | ASSLGPGQPQH
TRBV19 | ASSTRQGNFGNQPQH
TRBV7-2 | ASSFGTGSYEQY
TRBV12-3/TRBV12-4 | ASSLDGWSYNEQF
TRBV15 | ATSREAGSYNEQF
TRBV20-1 | SAYSGTGAYEQY
TRBV6-6 | ASSWGGEQY
TRBV20-1 | SASDGNQPQH
TRBV28 | ASSWGGGGETQY
TRBV6-1 | ASSPRQGSLGTEAF
TRBV18 | ASSPSSTEAF
TRBV3-1 | ASSPGGFTNIQY
TRBV6-5 | ASSFGQAAEKLF